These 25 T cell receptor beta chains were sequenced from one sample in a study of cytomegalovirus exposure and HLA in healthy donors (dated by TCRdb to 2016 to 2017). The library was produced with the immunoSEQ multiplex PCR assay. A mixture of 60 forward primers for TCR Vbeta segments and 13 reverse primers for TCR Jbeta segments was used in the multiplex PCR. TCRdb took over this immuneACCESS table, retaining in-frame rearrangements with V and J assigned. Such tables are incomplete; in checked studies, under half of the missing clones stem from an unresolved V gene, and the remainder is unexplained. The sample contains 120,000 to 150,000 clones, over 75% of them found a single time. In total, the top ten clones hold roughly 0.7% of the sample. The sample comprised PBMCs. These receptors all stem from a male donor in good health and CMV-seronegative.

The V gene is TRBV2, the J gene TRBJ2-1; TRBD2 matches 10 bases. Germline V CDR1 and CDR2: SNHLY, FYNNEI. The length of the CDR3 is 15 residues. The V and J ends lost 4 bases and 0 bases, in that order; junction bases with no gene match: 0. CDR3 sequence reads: CASSGTSGSYNEQFF. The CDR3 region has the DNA TGTGCCAGCAGTGGGACTAGCGGCTCCTACAATGAGCAGTTCTTC. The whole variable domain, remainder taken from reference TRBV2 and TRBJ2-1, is EPEVTQTPSHQVTQMGQEVILRCVPISNHLYFYWYRQILGQKVEFLVSFYNNEISEKSEIFDDQFSVERPDGSNFTLKIRSTKLEDSAMYFCASSGTSGSYNEQFFGPGTRLTVL.

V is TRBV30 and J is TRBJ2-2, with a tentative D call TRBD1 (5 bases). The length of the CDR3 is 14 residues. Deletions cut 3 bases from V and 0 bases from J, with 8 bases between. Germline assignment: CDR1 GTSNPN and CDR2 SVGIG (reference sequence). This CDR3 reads CAWSRAPNTGELFF. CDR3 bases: TGTGCCTGGAGCAGGGCACCGAACACCGGGGAGCTGTTTTTT.

The CDR3 loop is CASSLKVDWPGEQFF. CDR3 DNA: TGTGCCAGCAGTCTCAAAGTGGACTGGCCGGGTGAGCAGTTCTTC. The chain employs TRBV2 and TRBJ2-1, with TRBD2 as a possible D gene (5 bases). The length of the CDR3 is 15 residues. V was shortened by 5 bases and J by 9 bases, with 20 bases between the two germline ends. Germline V gene lookup returns CDR1 SNHLY and CDR2 FYNNEI.

The DNA for the CDR3 is TGTGCCAGTAGTAGAACCACAGGGGGCTATTTTACAGATACGCAGTATTTT. It yields the protein CASSRTTGGYFTDTQYF. The chain has TRBV19 and TRBJ2-3; TRBD1 agrees at 9 bases. CDR1 and CDR2 from the germline V gene are LNHDA and SQIVND (reference sequence). The CDR3 length is 17 residues. V lost 4 bases to trimming and J lost 3 bases; unmatched junction nucleotides: 11.

CDR3 bases: TGTGCCATCAAGTCCCTTGAGGGAGCGACCTACGAGCAGTACTTC. Translated, it gives CAIKSLEGATYEQYF. The V call is TRBV10-3, the J call TRBJ2-7, with D perhaps matching TRBD2 (5 bases). The CDR3 covers 15 residues. V lost 7 bases to trimming and J lost 2 bases, with 18 bases between them. Germline CDR1 and CDR2: ENHRY and SYGVKD.

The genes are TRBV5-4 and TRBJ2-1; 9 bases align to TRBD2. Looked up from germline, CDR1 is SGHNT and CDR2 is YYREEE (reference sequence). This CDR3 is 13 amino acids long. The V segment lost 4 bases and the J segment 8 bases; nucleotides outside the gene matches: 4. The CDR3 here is CASSPLAGHEQFF. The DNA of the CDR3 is TGTGCCAGCAGCCCCCTAGCGGGACATGAGCAGTTCTTC.

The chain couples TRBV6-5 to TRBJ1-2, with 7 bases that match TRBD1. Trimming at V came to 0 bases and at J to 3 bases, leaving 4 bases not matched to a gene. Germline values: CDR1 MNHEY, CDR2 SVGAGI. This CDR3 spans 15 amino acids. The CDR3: CASSYSPDRDYGYTF. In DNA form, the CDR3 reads TGTGCCAGCAGTTACTCCCCCGACAGGGACTATGGCTACACCTTC.

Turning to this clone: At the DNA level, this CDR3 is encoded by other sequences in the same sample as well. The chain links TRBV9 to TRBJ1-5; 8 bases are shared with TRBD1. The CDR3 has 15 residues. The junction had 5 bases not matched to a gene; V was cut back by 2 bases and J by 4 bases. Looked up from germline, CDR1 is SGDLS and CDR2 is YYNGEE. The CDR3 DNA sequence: TGTGCCAGCAGCGTTGGACAGGGTGGAAATCAGCCCCAGCATTTT. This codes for CASSVGQGGNQPQHF. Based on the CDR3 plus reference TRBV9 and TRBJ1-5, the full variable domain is DSGVTQTPKHLITATGQRVTLRCSPRSGDLSVYWYQQSLDQGLQFLIQYYNGEERAKGNILERFSAQQFPDLHSELNLSSLELGDSALYFCASSVGQGGNQPQHFGDGTRLSIL.

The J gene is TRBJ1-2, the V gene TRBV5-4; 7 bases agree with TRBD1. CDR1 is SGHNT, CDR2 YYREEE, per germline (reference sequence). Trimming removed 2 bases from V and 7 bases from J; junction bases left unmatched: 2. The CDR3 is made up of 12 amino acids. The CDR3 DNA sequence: TGTGCCAGCAGCTTCTCAGGGGGTGGCTACACCTTC. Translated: CASSFSGGGYTF.

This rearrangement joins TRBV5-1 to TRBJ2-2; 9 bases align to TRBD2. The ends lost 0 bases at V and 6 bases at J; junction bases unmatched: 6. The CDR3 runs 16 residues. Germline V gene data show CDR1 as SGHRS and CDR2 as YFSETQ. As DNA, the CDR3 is TGCGCCAGCAGCTTGGGTCTAGCGGGAAGTCCCGGGGAGCTGTTTTTT. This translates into CASSLGLAGSPGELFF.

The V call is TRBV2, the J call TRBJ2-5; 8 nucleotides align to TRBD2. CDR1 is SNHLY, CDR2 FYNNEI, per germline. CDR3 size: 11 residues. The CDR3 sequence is CGGGREETQYF. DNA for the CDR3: TGTGGCGGGGGGCGGGAAGAGACCCAGTACTTC.

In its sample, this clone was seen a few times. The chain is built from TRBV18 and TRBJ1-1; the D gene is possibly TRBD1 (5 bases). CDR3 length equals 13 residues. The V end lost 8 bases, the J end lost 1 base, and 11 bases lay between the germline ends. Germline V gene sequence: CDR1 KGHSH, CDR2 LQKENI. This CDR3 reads CASTPTGNTEAFF. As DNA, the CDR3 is TGTGCCAGCACCCCTACAGGGAACACTGAAGCTTTCTTT.

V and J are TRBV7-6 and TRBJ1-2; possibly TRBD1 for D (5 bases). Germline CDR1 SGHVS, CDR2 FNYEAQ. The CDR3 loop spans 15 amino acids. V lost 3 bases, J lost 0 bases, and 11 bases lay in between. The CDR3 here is CASSLEPGANYGYTF. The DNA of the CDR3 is TGTGCCAGCAGCTTGGAACCGGGGGCTAACTATGGCTACACCTTC.

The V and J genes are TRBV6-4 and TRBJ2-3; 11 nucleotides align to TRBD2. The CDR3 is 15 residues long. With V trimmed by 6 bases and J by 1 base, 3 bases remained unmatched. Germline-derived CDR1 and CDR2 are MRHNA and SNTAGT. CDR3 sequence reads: CASSVLAGGTDTQYF. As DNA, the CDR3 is TGTGCCAGCAGCGTACTAGCGGGGGGCACAGATACGCAGTATTTT.

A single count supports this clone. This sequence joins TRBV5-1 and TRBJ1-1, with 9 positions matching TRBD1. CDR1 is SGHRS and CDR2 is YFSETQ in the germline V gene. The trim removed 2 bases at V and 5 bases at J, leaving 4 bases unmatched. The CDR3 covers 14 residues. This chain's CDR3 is CASSLPGQGTEAFF. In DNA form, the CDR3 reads TGCGCCAGCAGCTTACCGGGACAGGGTACTGAAGCTTTCTTT.

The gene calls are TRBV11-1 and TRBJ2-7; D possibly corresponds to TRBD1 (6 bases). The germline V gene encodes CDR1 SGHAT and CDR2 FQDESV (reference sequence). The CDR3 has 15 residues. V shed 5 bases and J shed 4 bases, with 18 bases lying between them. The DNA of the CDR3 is TGTGCCAGCAGCAATATACAGGGATCCCTATACGAGCAGTACTTC. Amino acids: CASSNIQGSLYEQYF.

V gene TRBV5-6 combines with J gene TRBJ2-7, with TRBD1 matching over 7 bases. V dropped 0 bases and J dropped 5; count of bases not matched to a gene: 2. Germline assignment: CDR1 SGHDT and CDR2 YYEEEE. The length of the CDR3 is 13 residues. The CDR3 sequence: CASSLGTGDEQYF. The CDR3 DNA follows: TGTGCCAGCAGCTTGGGGACAGGTGACGAGCAGTACTTC.

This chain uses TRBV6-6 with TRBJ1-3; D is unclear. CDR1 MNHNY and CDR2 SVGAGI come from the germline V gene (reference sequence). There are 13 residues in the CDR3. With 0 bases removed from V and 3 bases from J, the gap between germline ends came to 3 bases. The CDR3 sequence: CASSYSHGNTIYF. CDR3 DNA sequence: TGTGCCAGCAGTTACTCTCATGGAAACACCATATATTTT.

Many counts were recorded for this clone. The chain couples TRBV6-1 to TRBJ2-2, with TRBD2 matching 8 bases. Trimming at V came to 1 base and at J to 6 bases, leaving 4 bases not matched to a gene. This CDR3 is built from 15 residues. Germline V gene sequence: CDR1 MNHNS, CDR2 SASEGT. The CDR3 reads CASSEEISGAGELFF. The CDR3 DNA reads TGTGCCAGCAGTGAAGAGATTAGCGGGGCCGGGGAGCTGTTTTTT.

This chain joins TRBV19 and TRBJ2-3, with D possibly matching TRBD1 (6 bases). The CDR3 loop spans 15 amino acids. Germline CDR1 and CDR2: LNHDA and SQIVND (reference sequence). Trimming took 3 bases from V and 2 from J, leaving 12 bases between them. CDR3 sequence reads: CASSIGDTHTDTQYF. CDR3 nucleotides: TGTGCCAGTAGTATCGGGGACACGCACACAGATACGCAGTATTTT.

As DNA, the CDR3 is TGTGCCTGGAGTAAGTCCCACTTGAACACTGAAGCTTTCTTT. Its translation: CAWSKSHLNTEAFF. V and J are TRBV30 and TRBJ1-1; no clear D. The V gene's germline CDR1 is GTSNPN and CDR2 SVGIG (reference sequence). This CDR3 region has 14 residues. Trimming left V 2 bases short and J 0 bases short, with 10 bases between.

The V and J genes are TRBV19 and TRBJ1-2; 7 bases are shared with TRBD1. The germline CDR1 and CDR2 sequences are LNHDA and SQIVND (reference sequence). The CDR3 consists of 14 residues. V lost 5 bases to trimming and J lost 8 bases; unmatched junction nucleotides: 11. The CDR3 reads CASSFTGTASGYTF. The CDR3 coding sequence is TGTGCCAGTAGTTTCACCGGGACAGCGAGCGGCTACACCTTC. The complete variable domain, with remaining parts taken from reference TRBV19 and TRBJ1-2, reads DGGITQSPKYLFRKEGQNVTLSCEQNLNHDAMYWYRQDPGQGLRLIYYSQIVNDFQKGDIAEGYSVSREKKESFPLTVTSAQKNPTAFYLCASSFTGTASGYTFGSGTRLTVV.

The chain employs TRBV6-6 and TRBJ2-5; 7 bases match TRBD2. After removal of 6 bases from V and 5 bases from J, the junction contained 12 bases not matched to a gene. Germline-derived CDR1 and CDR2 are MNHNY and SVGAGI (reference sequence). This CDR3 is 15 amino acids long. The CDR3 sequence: CASSFPGGFGETQYF. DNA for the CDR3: TGTGCCAGCAGCTTCCCGGGGGGTTTCGGGGAGACCCAGTACTTC.

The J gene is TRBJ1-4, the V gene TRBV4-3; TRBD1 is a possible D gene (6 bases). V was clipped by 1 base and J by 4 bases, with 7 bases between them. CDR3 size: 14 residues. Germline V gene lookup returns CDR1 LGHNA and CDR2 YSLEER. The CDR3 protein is CASSQGQDNEKLFF. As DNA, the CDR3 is TGCGCCAGCAGCCAAGGACAGGATAATGAAAAACTGTTTTTT.

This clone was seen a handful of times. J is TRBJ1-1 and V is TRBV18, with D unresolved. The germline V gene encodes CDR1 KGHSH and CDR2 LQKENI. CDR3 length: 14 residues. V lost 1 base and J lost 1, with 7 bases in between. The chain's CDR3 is CASSPQAANTEAFF. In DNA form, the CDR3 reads TGTGCCAGCTCACCACAAGCGGCGAACACTGAAGCTTTCTTT.